This T cell receptor beta chain originates from a study of cytomegalovirus exposure and HLA in healthy donors. The overall study: In a previous analysis, some 110 million unique TCR beta sequences were found from 170 million or so T cells.

The CDR3 sequence is 13 residues long. V trimming: 7 bases; J trimming: 5 bases; junction bases outside the gene matches: 8. Germline V gives CDR1 GTSNPN, CDR2 SVGIG (reference sequence). Whole-study findings and limits: With further analysis later on, most CMV-associated TCR beta chains appeared HLA-restricted. In vitro confirmation showed a few CMV-associated chains to be CMV antigen specific.

In the PCR, 60 Vbeta and 13 Jbeta primers were used. The method was immunoSEQ multiplex PCR; TCRdb's version includes in-frame clones alone and lacks a portion of them. This table has about 210,000 clones, about 80% appearing once. The count of this clone is one. Its specificity is unknown. The gene calls are TRBV30 and TRBJ1-5, with 7 bases fitting TRBD1. The source material was PBMCs. The clonotype comes from a woman aged 25 to 39 in good health and CMV-seropositive. The CDR3 DNA is TGTGCCTACCACGACAGGGTGGATCAGCCCCAGCATTTT. Translating it yields CAYHDRVDQPQHF.